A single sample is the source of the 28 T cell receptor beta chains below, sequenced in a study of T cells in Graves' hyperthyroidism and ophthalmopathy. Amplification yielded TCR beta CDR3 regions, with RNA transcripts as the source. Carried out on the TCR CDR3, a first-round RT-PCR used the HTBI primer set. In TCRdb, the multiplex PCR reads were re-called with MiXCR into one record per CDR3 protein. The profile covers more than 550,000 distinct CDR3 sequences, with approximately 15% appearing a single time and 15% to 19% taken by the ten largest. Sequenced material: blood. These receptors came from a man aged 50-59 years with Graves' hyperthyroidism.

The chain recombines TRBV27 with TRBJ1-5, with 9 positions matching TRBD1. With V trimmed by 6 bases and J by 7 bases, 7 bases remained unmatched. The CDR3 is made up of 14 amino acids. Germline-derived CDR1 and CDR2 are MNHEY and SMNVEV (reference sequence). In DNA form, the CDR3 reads TGTGCCAGCAGAAAAACAGGGGGCGCACAGCCCCAGCATTTT. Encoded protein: CASRKTGGAQPQHF.

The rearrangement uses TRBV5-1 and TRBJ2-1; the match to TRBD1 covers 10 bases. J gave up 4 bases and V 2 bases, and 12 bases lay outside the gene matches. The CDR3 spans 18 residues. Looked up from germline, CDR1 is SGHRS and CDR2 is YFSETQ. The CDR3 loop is CASSFPSGTGAAYNEQFF. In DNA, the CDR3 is TGCGCCAGCAGCTTTCCCTCCGGGACAGGGGCCGCATACAATGAGCAGTTCTTC.

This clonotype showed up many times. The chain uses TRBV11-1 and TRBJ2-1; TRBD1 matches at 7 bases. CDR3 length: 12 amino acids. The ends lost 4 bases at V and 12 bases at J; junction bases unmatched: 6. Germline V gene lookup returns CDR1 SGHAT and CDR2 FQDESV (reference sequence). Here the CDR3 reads CASSYRGLGQFF. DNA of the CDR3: TGTGCCAGCAGCTACAGGGGCCTCGGGCAGTTCTTC.

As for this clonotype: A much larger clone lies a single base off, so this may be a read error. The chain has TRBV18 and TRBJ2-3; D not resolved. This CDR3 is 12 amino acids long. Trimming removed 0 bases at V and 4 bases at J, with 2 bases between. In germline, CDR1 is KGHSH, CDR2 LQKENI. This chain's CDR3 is CASSPPPDTQYF. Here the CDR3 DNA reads TGTGCCAGCTCACCACCCCCAGATACGCAGTATTTT. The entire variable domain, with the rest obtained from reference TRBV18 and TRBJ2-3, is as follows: NAGVMQNPRHLVRRRGQEARLRCSPMKGHSHVYWYRQLPEEGLKFMVYLQKENIIDESGMPKERFSAEFPKEGPSILRIQQVVRGDSAAYFCASSPPPDTQYFGPGTRLTVL.

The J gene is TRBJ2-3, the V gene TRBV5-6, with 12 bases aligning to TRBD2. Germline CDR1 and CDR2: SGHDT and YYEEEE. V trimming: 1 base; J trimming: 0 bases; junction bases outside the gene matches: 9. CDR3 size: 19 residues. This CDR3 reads CASSLFIPGTSGSTDTQYF. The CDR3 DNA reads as TGTGCCAGCAGCTTGTTCATCCCCGGGACTAGCGGGAGCACAGATACGCAGTATTTT.

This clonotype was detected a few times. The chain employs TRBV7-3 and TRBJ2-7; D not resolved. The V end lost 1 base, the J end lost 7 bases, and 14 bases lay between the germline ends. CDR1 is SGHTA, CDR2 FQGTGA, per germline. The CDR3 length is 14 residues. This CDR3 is CASSLSATPGEQYF. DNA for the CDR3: TGTGCCAGCAGCTTAAGTGCCACCCCCGGGGAGCAGTACTTC.

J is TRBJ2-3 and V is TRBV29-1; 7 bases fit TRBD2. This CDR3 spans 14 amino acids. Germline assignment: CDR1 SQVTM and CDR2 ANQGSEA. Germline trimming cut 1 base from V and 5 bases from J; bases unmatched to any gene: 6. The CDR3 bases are TGCAGCGTTGAAGCAGCGACTAGCCTAGATACGCAGTATTTT. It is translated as CSVEAATSLDTQYF.

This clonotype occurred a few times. The CDR3 DNA reads as TGCGCCAGCAGCACCGGGACAGCGCATCCCTACGAGCAGTACTTC. Its protein is CASSTGTAHPYEQYF. J is TRBJ2-7 and V is TRBV5-1; 7 positions match TRBD1. Germline V gene data show CDR1 as SGHRS and CDR2 as YFSETQ. V was pared by 4 bases and J by 2 bases, with 9 bases of the junction left unmatched. The CDR3 is made up of 15 amino acids. Complete variable domain (other parts from reference TRBV5-1 and TRBJ2-7): KAGVTQTPRYLIKTRGQQVTLSCSPISGHRSVSWYQQTPGQGLQFLFEYFSETQRNKGNFPGRFSGRQFSNSRSEMNVSTLELGDSALYLCASSTGTAHPYEQYFGPGTRLTVT.

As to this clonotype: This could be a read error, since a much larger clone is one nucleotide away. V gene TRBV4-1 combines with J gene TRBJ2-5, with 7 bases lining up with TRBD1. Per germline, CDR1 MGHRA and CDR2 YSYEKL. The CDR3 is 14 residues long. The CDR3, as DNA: TGCGCCAGCGGCCAATACACAGGGGTAGAGACCCAGTACTTC. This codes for CASGQYTGVETQYF.

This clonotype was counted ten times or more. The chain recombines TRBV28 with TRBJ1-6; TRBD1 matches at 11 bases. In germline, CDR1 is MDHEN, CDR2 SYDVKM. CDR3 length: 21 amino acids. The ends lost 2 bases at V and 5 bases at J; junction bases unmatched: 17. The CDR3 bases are TGTGCCAGCAGTTTACAACTCTCGGACAGGGGGCGGCTTTTGGATAATTCACCCCTCCACTTT. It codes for CASSLQLSDRGRLLDNSPLHF.

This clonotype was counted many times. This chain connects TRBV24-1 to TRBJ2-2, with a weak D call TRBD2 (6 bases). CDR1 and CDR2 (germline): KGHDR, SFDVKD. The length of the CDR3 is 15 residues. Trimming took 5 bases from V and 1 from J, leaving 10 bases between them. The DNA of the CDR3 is TGTGCCACCAGTGGTTTCGGGGGGAACACCGGGGAGCTGTTTTTT. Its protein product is CATSGFGGNTGELFF.

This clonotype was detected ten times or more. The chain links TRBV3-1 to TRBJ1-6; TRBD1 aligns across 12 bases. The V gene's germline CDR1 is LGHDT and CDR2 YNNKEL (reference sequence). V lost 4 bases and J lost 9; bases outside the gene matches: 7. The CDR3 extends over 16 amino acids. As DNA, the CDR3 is TGTGCCAGCAGCCCCCGGGACAGGGGGCTGGGTTCACCCCTCCACTTT. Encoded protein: CASSPRDRGLGSPLHF. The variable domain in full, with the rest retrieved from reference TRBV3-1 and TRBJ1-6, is DTAVSQTPKYLVTQMGNDKSIKCEQNLGHDTMYWYKQDSKKFLKIMFSYNNKELIINETVPNRFSPKSPDKAHLNLHINSLELGDSAVYFCASSPRDRGLGSPLHFGNGTRLTVT.

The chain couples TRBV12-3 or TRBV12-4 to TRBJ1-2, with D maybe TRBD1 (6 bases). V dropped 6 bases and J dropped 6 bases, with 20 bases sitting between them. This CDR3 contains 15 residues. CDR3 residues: CASSLSGGASDGYTF. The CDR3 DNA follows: TGTGCCAGCAGCCTCTCCGGGGGCGCGTCCGATGGCTACACCTTC.

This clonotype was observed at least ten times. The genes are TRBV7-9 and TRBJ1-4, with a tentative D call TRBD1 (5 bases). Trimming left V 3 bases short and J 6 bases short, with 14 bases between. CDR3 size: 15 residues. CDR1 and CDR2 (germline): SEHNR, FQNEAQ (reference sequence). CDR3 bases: TGTGCCAGCAGCTTCACCGGGACTTGGGATGAAAAACTGTTTTTT. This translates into CASSFTGTWDEKLFF.

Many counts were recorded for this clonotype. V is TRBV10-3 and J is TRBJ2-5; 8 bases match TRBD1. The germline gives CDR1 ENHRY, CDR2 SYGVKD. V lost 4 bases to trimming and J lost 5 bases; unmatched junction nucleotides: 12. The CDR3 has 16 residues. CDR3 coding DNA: TGTGCCATCAGTGCCCGGACAGGGAGTTCGGTTGAGACCCAGTACTTC. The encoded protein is CAISARTGSSVETQYF.

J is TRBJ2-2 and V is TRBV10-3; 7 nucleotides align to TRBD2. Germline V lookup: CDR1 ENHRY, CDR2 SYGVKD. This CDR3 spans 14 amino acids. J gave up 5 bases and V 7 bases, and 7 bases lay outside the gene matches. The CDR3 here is CAITPGGGTGELFF. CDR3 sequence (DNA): TGTGCCATCACCCCGGGCGGGGGAACCGGGGAGCTGTTTTTT.

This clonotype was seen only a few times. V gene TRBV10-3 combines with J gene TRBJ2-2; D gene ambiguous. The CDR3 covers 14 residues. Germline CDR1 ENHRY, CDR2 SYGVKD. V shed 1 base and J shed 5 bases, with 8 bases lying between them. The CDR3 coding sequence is TGTGCCATCAGTGAGTTATCTAGGACCGGGGAGCTGTTTTTT. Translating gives CAISELSRTGELFF.

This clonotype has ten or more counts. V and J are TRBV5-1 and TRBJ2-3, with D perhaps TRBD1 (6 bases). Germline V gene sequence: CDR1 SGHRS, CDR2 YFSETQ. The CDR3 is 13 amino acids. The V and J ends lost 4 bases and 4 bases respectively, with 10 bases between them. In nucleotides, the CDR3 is TGCGCCAGCAGCGTACAGGGTCCAGATACGCAGTATTTT. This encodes CASSVQGPDTQYF.

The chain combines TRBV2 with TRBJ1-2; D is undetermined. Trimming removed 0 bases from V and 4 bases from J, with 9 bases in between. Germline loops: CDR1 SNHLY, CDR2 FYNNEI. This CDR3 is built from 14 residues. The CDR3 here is CASSEAFEGYGYTF. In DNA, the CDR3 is TGTGCCAGCAGTGAAGCGTTCGAAGGCTATGGCTACACCTTC.

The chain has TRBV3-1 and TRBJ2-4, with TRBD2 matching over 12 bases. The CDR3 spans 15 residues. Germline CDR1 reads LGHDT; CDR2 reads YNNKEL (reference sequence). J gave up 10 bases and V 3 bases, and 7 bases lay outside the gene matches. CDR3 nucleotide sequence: TGTGCCAGCAGCCATAGACTAGCGGGAGAAGGGATTCAGTACTTC. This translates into CASSHRLAGEGIQYF.

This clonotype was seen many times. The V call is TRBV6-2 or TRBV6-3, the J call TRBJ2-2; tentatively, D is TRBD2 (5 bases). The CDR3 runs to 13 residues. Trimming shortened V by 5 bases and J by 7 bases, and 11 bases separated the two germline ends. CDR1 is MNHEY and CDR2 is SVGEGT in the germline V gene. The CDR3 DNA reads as TGTGCCAGCAGTCCCGTGGGAGTCGGGGAGCTGTTTTTT. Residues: CASSPVGVGELFF.

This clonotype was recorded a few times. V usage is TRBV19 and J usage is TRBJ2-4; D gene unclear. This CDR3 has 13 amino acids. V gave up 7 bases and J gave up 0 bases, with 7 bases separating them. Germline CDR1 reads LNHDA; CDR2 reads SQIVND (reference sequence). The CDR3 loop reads CASNELAKNIQYF. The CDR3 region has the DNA TGTGCCAGTAACGAACTAGCCAAAAACATTCAGTACTTC.

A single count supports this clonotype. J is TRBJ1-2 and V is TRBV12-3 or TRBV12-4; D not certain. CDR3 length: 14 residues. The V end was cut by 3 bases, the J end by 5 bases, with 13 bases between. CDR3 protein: CASSFFGERYGYTF. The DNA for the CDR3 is TGTGCCAGCAGTTTCTTCGGGGAGAGGTATGGCTACACCTTC.

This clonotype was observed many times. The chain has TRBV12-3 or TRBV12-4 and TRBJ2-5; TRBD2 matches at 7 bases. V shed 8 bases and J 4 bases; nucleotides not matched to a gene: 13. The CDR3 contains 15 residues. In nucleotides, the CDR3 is TGTGCCAGCCGCCCTCTGACGGGCGGGGGAGAGACCCAGTACTTC. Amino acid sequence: CASRPLTGGGETQYF.

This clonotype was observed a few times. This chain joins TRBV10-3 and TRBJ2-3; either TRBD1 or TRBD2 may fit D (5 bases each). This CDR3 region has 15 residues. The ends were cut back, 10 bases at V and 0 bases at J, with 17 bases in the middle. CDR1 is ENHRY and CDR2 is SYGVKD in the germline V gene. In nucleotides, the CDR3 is TGTGCCACTCTCAGGGAGCCCGAAAGCACAGATACGCAGTATTTT. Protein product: CATLREPESTDTQYF.

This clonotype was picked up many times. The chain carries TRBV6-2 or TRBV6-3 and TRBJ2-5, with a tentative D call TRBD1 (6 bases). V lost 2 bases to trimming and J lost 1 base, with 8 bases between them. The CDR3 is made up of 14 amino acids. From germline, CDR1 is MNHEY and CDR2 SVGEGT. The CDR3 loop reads CASSYLDSQETQYF. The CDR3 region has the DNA TGTGCCAGCAGTTACCTGGACAGCCAAGAGACCCAGTACTTC.

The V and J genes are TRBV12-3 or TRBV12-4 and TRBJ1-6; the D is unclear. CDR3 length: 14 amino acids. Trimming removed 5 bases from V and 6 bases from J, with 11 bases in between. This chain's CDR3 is CASSRTRGNSPLHF. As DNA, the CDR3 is TGTGCCAGCAGTCGGACTCGCGGTAATTCACCCCTCCACTTT.

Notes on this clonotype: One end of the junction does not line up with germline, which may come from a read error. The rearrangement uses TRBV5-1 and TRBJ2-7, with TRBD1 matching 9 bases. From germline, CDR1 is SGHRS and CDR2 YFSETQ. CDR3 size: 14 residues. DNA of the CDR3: TGCGCCAACAGCCCCGGGACAGGGAGCCACGAGCAGTACTTC. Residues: CANSPGTGSHEQYF.